The entry below gives a single T cell receptor beta chain sequence along with its context. Its antigen is not known. In germline, CDR1 is SEHNR, CDR2 FQNEAQ (reference sequence). Between the trimmed V and J ends, which lost 5 bases and 0 bases, there was a span of 20 bases. This CDR3 has 17 amino acids. This specimen belongs to a study of blood T cells in healthy people across ages. For the study at large: Per two T cells, template switching captured roughly one barcoded beta molecule.

Study-level results: A roughly linear fall in TCR beta diversity per million T cells was seen with increasing age.

PCR was performed a second time for roughly 6 to 12 cycles using a sample-barcoded 5' primer and a J-beta primer mix. From the 5' RACE reads, TCRdb called clonotypes with MiXCR, one entry per CDR3 protein. The sample yields roughly 500,000 distinct CDR3 sequences, around 24% seen once. This same sample was also taken into another study, of T cells of mothers and their children. That report adds: Researchers report slightly higher, though non-significant, overlap in related mother-child pairs than in unrelated pairs.

The sequencing sample was made of blood. This clonotype originated in a boy between 5 and 17 years old in good health. The rearrangement links TRBV7-9 to TRBJ2-7; D tentatively reads TRBD1 or TRBD2 (5 bases each). The chain's CDR3 is CASSLLGDPDGSYEQYF. As DNA, the CDR3 is TGTGCCAGCAGCCTACTCGGGGACCCGGATGGCTCCTACGAGCAGTACTTC.